The 3 T cell receptor beta chains below were found in one sample sequenced in a study of T cell repertoires in cytomegalovirus infection. MiXCR, applied by TCRdb to the reads, yields one record per CDR3 protein. The sample consists of 300,000 to 400,000 distinct CDR3 sequences, 25% to 30% of them appearing once. No antigen has been identified for these receptors. Source: cultured PBMCs, taken from culture after CMV antigen stimulation. All receptors derive from a human donor in good health (CMV status not recorded). Some clones in this sample may be carry-over from other donors' samples.

This clonotype was recorded a few times. This rearrangement joins TRBV20-1 to TRBJ2-5; 7 bases are a match to TRBD1. Trimming cost V 6 bases and J 1 base; bases outside gene matches: 2. Germline V CDR1 and CDR2: DFQATT, SNEGSKA (reference sequence). CDR3 size: 12 residues. CDR3 amino acids: CSARTGQETQYF. The CDR3 coding sequence is TGCAGTGCCAGGACAGGCCAAGAGACCCAGTACTTC.

This clonotype came up a few times. The V call is TRBV12-3 or TRBV12-4, the J call TRBJ1-6; the D is unclear. V gave up 5 bases and J gave up 11 bases, with 13 bases separating them. The CDR3 loop spans 13 amino acids. CDR3 residues: CASSPITAAPLHF. CDR3 bases: TGTGCCAGCAGTCCTATTACGGCGGCACCCCTCCACTTT.

Regarding this clonotype: The CDR3 ends on some other residue instead of the conserved phenylalanine or tryptophan, so this is likely a read error. The chain recombines TRBV27 with TRBJ2-2; TRBD2 might be the D (6 bases). The germline CDR1 and CDR2 sequences are MNHEY and SMNVEV (reference sequence). This CDR3 has 14 amino acids. V was shortened by 6 bases and J by 4 bases, with 12 bases between the two germline ends. The CDR3 region is CASRAVGGTGELFL. In DNA form, the CDR3 reads TGTGCCAGCAGGGCCGTGGGGGGCACCGGGGAGCTGTTTTTA.